The sequence of this TCR beta chain was determined in a study of T cells in narcolepsy. Produced via immunoSEQ multiplex PCR; TCRdb's table is partial and in-frame only. Among 21,000 or so clones listed, 92% were seen once. The sample taken for sequencing was CD45RA- memory CD4+ T cells from PBMCs. The receptor's source is a human donor with narcolepsy.

The CDR3 is CASSVGGGTGFSTDTQYF. CDR3 DNA: TGTGCCAGCAGCGTAGGTGGGGGGACAGGATTTAGCACAGATACGCAGTATTTT. V usage is TRBV9 and J usage is TRBJ2-3; 8 bases map to TRBD1. This CDR3 comprises 18 residues. From germline, CDR1 is SGDLS and CDR2 YYNGEE. With V trimmed by 0 bases and J by 0 bases, 9 bases remained unmatched.